This T cell receptor beta chain was identified during a study of blood T cell repertoires in COVID-19. CDR1 is MNHEY and CDR2 is SVGAGI in the germline V gene. With 2 bases removed from V and 6 bases from J, the gap between germline ends came to 11 bases. There are 15 residues in the CDR3. This clone occurred once. The method was immunoSEQ multiplex PCR; TCRdb's version includes in-frame clones alone and lacks a portion of them. The sample yields some 100,000 clones, just over 85% seen once. The sequence was collected from a woman between 50 and 59 years old who had recovered from COVID-19. What was sequenced was PBMCs or T cells enriched from blood (not recorded which). The chain is built from TRBV6-5 and TRBJ1-6, with a tentative D call TRBD1 (5 bases). The CDR3 nucleotides are TGTGCCAGCAGTTACATCGGGCAGGGTAATTCACCCCTCCACTTT. Translation: CASSYIGQGNSPLHF.